The 18 T cell receptor beta chains listed next were all sequenced from one sample in a study of blood T cell repertoires in COVID-19. Repertoires were generated with immunoSEQ multiplex PCR, while TCRdb's copy carries only in-frame clones and drops some. The data hold some 170,000 clones, with 84% observed a single time. Sequencing used PBMCs or T cells enriched from blood (not recorded which). The receptors here all came from a middle-aged man who had recovered from COVID-19.

The J gene is TRBJ2-3, the V gene TRBV10-1; weak D call: TRBD1 (6 bases). Germline V gene sequence: CDR1 WNHNN, CDR2 SYGVQD (reference sequence). This CDR3 is built from 12 residues. V was trimmed by 10 bases and J by 2 bases, leaving 10 bases between them. CDR3 bases: TGCGCCACCGGACAGTCCACAGATACGCAGTATTTT. Its translation: CATGQSTDTQYF.

This chain joins TRBV2 and TRBJ2-5; 10 bases align to TRBD1. Unmatched junction bases numbered 0, after V lost 6 bases and J lost 5 bases. Germline CDR1 and CDR2: SNHLY and FYNNEI. This CDR3 is 12 amino acids long. CDR3 region: CASRDRGETQYF. CDR3 DNA: TGTGCCAGCAGGGACAGGGGGGAGACCCAGTACTTC.

This chain's CDR3 is CATSEGADTQYF. The CDR3 DNA reads TGTGCCACCAGTGAAGGGGCAGATACGCAGTATTTT. The chain recombines TRBV24-1 with TRBJ2-3; D perhaps matches TRBD1 (5 bases). The germline CDR1 and CDR2 sequences are KGHDR and SFDVKD. Between the trimmed V and J ends, which lost 4 bases and 4 bases, there was a span of 5 bases. This CDR3 is 12 amino acids long.

The V gene is TRBV29-1, the J gene TRBJ1-1; D uncertain. The CDR3 is made up of 13 amino acids. The ends were cut back, 4 bases at V and 4 bases at J, with 13 bases in the middle. The germline CDR1 and CDR2 sequences are SQVTM and ANQGSEA. CDR3 DNA: TGCAGCGTTGTATGGCAGGCGGGCACTGAAGCTTTCTTT. Amino acid sequence: CSVVWQAGTEAFF.

This chain links TRBV6-1 with TRBJ1-6, with 9 bases aligning to TRBD1. V lost 5 bases to trimming and J lost 10 bases; unmatched junction nucleotides: 6. From germline, CDR1 is MNHNS and CDR2 SASEGT. CDR3 length equals 14 residues. The CDR3, as DNA: TGTGCCAGCAGTCCGCGGACAGGGGCCTCACCCCTCCACTTT. Amino acid sequence: CASSPRTGASPLHF.

This clone occurred once. The rearrangement uses TRBV3-1 (or the pseudogene TRBV3-2) and TRBJ2-5; tentative D call: TRBD2 (6 bases). V lost 4 bases and J 3 bases, leaving 12 bases between the germline ends. CDR1 is LGHDT and CDR2 is YNNKEL in the germline V gene (reference sequence). The CDR3 has 14 amino acids. The CDR3 region is CASSPPRGKETQYF. CDR3 sequence (DNA): TGTGCCAGCAGCCCCCCACGCGGGAAAGAGACCCAGTACTTC.

J is TRBJ1-1 and V is TRBV2, with 11 bases identical to TRBD1. Looked up from germline, CDR1 is SNHLY and CDR2 is FYNNEI. Losses at the gene ends were 4 bases for V and 3 bases for J; bases not matched to a gene: 1. The length of the CDR3 is 14 residues. The CDR3 sequence is CASSGTGGYTEAFF. The CDR3 DNA reads TGTGCCAGCAGTGGGACAGGGGGCTACACTGAAGCTTTCTTT.

As to this clone: The germline gene is not matched at one end of the junction; a read error may be the cause. The chain links TRBV7-9 to TRBJ1-1, with 9 bases fitting TRBD1. The length of the CDR3 is 16 residues. The germline V gene encodes CDR1 SEHNR and CDR2 FQNEAQ (reference sequence). The CDR3 reads CGSSLSRDKQGAGAFF. CDR3 bases: TGCGGTAGCAGCTTATCGAGGGATAAACAGGGGGCGGGGGCTTTCTTT.

V and J are TRBV6-4 and TRBJ1-4; 11 bases map to TRBD1. The CDR3 runs to 13 residues. The V segment lost 5 bases and the J segment 11 bases; nucleotides outside the gene matches: 4. The germline V gene encodes CDR1 MRHNA and CDR2 SNTAGT. The chain's CDR3 is CASSRDRGDKLFF. The CDR3 bases are TGTGCCAGCAGTCGGGACAGGGGGGATAAACTGTTTTTT.

The rearrangement joins TRBV4-1 to TRBJ2-3; 7 nucleotides align to TRBD1. The CDR3 runs 15 residues. V trimming: 4 bases; J trimming: 10 bases; junction bases outside the gene matches: 14. Germline-derived CDR1 and CDR2 are MGHRA and YSYEKL. CDR3 nucleotide sequence: TGCGCCAGCAGCCCAATGACGCGTACAGGGGATTCGCAGTATTTT. Translating gives CASSPMTRTGDSQYF.

The chain uses TRBV5-4 and TRBJ2-1; D gene ambiguous. This CDR3 has 19 residues. CDR1 SGHNT and CDR2 YYREEE come from the germline V gene (reference sequence). V lost 0 bases and J 1 base, leaving 20 bases between the germline ends. CDR3 region: CASSLVGSFTALSYNEQFF. CDR3 in DNA: TGTGCCAGCAGCTTGGTGGGCTCCTTCACTGCCCTATCCTACAATGAGCAGTTCTTC.

The rearrangement links TRBV10-3 to TRBJ2-7; 7 nucleotides line up with TRBD1. J was trimmed by 6 bases and V by 3 bases; bases with no gene match: 8. Germline V gives CDR1 ENHRY, CDR2 SYGVKD. The CDR3 consists of 14 residues. The CDR3 bases are TGTGCCATCAGTGACCGGCAACAGGGGTTCGAGCAGTACTTC. It translates to CAISDRQQGFEQYF.

This rearrangement joins TRBV5-5 to TRBJ2-3; perhaps TRBD2 as D (7 bases). Germline V lookup: CDR1 SGHKS, CDR2 YYEKEE (reference sequence). Trimming removed 7 bases at V and 4 bases at J, with 16 bases between. The CDR3 contains 14 residues. This chain's CDR3 is CASRTGGVADTQYF. The CDR3 DNA reads as TGTGCCAGCCGTACGGGGGGCGTCGCAGATACGCAGTATTTT. The full variable domain, with the rest looked up from reference TRBV5-5 and TRBJ2-3, is DAGVTQSPTHLIKTRGQQVTLRCSPISGHKSVSWYQQVLGQGPQFIFQYYEKEERGRGNFPDRFSARQFPNYSSELNVNALLLGDSALYLCASRTGGVADTQYFGPGTRLTVL.

This chain connects TRBV6-4 to TRBJ1-2; perhaps TRBD1 as D (5 bases). V lost 0 bases and J 7 bases, leaving 12 bases between the germline ends. Per the germline V gene, CDR1 is MRHNA and CDR2 is SNTAGT. The CDR3 runs 14 residues. The CDR3 nucleotides read TGTGCCAGCAGTGACTCTTGGGGGGTCAGTGGCTACACCTTC. Its protein product is CASSDSWGVSGYTF.

This chain connects TRBV11-3 to TRBJ2-5; maybe TRBD2 (6 bases). Trimming removed 5 bases at V and 5 bases at J, with 18 bases between. CDR1 and CDR2 from the germline V gene are SGHNT and YENEEA. This CDR3 has 15 amino acids. The CDR3 loop reads CASSLGLQLAETQYF. The CDR3 DNA reads TGTGCCAGCAGCCTGGGACTCCAGTTAGCCGAGACCCAGTACTTC.

J is TRBJ1-3 and V is TRBV7-3; 8 bases fit TRBD1. Germline CDR1 and CDR2: SGHTA and FQGTGA. This CDR3 region has 19 residues. Trimming cost V 5 bases and J 2 bases; bases outside gene matches: 17. The CDR3 spells CASSPPLCLDRVTGNTIYF. The CDR3 coding sequence is TGTGCCAGCAGCCCCCCCCTGTGTTTGGACAGGGTCACTGGAAACACCATATATTTT.

The V gene is TRBV19, the J gene TRBJ1-5, with unresolved D. The CDR3 length is 15 residues. Germline V gene sequence: CDR1 LNHDA, CDR2 SQIVND (reference sequence). Trimming removed 1 base at V and 2 bases at J, with 9 bases between. CDR3: CASSIVRLGNQPQHF. For the CDR3, the DNA is TGTGCCAGTAGTATAGTGAGACTCGGCAATCAGCCCCAGCATTTT.

The gene calls are TRBV6-1 and TRBJ1-5; D is uncertain. The CDR3 contains 15 residues. The germline gives CDR1 MNHNS, CDR2 SASEGT. Trimming left V 2 bases short and J 2 bases short, with 10 bases between. In DNA, the CDR3 is TGTGCCAGCAGTGAAACCCCCGGTGGCAATCAGCCCCAGCATTTT. It yields the protein CASSETPGGNQPQHF.